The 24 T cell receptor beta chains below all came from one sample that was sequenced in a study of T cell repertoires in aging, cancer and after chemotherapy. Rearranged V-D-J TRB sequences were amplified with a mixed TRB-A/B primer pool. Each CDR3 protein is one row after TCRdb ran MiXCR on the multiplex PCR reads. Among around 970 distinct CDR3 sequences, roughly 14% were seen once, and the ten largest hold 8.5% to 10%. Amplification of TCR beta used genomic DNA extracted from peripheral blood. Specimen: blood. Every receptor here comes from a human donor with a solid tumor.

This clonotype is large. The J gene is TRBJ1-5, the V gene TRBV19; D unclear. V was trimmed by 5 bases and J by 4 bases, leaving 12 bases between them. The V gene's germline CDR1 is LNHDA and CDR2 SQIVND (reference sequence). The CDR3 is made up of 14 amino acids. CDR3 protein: CASSGDTLNQPQHF. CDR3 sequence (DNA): TGTGCCAGTAGTGGGGATACTTTAAATCAGCCCCAGCATTTT.

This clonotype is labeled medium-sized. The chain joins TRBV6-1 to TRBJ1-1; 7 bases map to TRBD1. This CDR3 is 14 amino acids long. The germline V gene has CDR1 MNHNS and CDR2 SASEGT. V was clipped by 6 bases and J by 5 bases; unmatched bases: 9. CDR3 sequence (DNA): TGTGCCAGCAGGGCAAGACAGGGTGGAACTGAAGCTTTCTTT. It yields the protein CASRARQGGTEAFF.

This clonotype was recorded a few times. DNA for the CDR3: TGCGCCAGCAGCCCAACACCGACGGTCTGGCGGGAGGGCCTCGAAACCGGGGAGCTGTTTTTT. Its protein is CASSPTPTVWREGLETGELFF. The chain joins TRBV4-3 to TRBJ2-2, with TRBD2 matching 9 bases. Germline V gene lookup returns CDR1 LGHNA and CDR2 YSLEER. This CDR3 is built from 21 residues. Losses at the gene ends were 4 bases for V and 5 bases for J; bases not matched to a gene: 23.

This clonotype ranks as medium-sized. As DNA, the CDR3 is TGCAGTGCTAGATTATACAGGGATACTGAAGCTTTCTTT. Encoded protein: CSARLYRDTEAFF. The V gene is TRBV20-1, the J gene TRBJ1-1; tentative D call: TRBD1 (6 bases). The CDR3 is 13 amino acids. The germline CDR1 and CDR2 sequences are DFQATT and SNEGSKA (reference sequence). V gave up 2 bases and J gave up 5 bases, with 12 bases separating them.

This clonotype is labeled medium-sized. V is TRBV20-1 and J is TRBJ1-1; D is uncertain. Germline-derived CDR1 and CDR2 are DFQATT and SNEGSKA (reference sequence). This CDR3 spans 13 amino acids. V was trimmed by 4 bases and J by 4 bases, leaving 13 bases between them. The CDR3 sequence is CSATPSGVTEAFF. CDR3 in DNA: TGCAGTGCTACCCCCAGTGGTGTCACTGAAGCTTTCTTT.

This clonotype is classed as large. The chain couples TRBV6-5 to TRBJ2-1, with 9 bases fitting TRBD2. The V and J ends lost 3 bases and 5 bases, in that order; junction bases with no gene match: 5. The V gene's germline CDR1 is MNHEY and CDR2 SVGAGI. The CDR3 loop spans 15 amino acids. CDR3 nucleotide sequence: TGTGCCAGCAGTTATCACCAGCGGGGGGACAATGAGCAGTTCTTC. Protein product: CASSYHQRGDNEQFF.

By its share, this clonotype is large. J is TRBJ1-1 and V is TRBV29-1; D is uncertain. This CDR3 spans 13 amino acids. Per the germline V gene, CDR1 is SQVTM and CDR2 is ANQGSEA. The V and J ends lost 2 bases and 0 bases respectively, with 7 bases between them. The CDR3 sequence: CSVELRMNTEAFF. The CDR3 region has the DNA TGCAGCGTTGAATTACGTATGAACACTGAAGCTTTCTTT.

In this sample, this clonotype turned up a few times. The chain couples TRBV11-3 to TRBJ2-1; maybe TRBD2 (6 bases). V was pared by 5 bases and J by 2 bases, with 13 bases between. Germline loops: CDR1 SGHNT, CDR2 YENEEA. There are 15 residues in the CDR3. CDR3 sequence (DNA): TGTGCCAGCAGCGGGACTTATGGGGCCTACAATGAGCAGTTCTTC. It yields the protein CASSGTYGAYNEQFF.

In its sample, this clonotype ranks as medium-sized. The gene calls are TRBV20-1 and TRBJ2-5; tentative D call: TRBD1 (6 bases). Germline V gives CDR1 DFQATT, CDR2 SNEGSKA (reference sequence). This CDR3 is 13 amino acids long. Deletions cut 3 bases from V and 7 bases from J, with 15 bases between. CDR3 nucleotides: TGCAGTGCTAGGCAGCCGGGACAACGGACCCAGTACTTC. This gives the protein CSARQPGQRTQYF.

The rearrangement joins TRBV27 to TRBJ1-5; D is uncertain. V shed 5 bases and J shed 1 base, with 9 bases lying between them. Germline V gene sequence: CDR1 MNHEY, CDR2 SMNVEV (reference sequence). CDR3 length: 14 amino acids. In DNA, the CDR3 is TGTGCCAGCAGTCAAGGACGGAGCAATCAGCCCCAGCATTTT. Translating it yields CASSQGRSNQPQHF.

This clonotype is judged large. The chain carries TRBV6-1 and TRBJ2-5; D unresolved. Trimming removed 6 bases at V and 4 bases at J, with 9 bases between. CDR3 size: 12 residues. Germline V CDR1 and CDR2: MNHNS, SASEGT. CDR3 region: CASRATRETQYF. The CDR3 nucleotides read TGTGCCAGCAGGGCGACGCGAGAGACCCAGTACTTC.

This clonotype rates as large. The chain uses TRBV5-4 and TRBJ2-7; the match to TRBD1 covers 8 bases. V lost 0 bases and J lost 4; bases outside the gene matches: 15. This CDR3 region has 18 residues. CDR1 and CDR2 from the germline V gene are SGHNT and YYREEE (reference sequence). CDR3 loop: CASSLGGLSGGARYEQYF. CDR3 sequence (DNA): TGTGCCAGCAGCTTGGGCGGGCTATCAGGGGGCGCAAGGTACGAGCAGTACTTC.

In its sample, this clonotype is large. The CDR3 loop is CASSMTGATNEKLFF. In nucleotides, the CDR3 is TGTGCCAGTAGCATGACAGGGGCAACTAATGAAAAACTGTTTTTT. The V and J genes are TRBV19 and TRBJ1-4; TRBD1 matches 8 bases. This CDR3 has 15 amino acids. V lost 6 bases to trimming and J lost 0 bases; unmatched junction nucleotides: 3. Germline lookup yields CDR1 LNHDA and CDR2 SQIVND (reference sequence).

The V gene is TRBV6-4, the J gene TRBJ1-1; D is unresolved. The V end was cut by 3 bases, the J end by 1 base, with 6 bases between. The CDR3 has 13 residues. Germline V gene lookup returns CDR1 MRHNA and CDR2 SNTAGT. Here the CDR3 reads CASSESQNTEAFF. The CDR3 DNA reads TGTGCCAGCAGTGAATCACAGAACACTGAAGCTTTCTTT.

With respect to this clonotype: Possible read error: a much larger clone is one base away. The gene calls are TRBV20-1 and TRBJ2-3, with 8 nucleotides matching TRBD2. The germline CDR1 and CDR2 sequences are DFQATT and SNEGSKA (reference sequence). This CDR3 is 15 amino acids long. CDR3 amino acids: CSARVLAVSTDTHYF. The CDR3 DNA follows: TGCAGTGCTAGAGTACTAGCGGTTAGCACAGATACGCATTATTTT.

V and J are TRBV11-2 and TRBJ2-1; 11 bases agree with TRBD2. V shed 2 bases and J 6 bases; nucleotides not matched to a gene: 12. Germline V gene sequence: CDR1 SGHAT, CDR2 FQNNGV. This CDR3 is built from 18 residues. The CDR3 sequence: CASSLKALLAGEGNEQFF. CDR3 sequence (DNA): TGTGCCAGCAGCTTAAAGGCCCTACTAGCGGGAGAGGGCAATGAGCAGTTCTTC.

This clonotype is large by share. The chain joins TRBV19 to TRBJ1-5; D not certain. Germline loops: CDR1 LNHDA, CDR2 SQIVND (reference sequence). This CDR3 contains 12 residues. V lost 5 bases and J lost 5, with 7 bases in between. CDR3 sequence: CASSVRDQPQHF. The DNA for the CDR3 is TGTGCCAGTAGTGTCCGGGATCAGCCCCAGCATTTT.

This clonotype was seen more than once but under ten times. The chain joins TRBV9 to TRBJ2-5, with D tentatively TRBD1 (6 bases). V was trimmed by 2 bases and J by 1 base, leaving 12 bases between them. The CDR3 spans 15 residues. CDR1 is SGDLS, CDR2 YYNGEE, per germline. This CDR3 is CASSVRTASQETQYF. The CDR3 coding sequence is TGTGCCAGCAGCGTCCGGACAGCCTCCCAAGAGACCCAGTACTTC.

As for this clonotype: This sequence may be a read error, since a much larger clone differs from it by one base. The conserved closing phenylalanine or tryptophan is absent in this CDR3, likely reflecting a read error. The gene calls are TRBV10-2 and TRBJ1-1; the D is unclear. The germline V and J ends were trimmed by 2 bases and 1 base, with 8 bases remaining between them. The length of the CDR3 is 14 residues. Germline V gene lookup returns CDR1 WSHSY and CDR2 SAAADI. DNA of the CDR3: TGCGCCAGCAGTGAGGTGGTTTCGAACACTGAAGCTTTCGTT. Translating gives CASSEVVSNTEAFV.

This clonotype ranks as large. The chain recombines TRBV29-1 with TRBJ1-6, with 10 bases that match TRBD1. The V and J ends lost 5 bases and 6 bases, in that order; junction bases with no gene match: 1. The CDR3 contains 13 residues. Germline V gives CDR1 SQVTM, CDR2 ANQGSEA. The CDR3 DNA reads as TGCAGCGTTCGACAGGGGGCTAATTCACCCCTCCACTTT. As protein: CSVRQGANSPLHF.

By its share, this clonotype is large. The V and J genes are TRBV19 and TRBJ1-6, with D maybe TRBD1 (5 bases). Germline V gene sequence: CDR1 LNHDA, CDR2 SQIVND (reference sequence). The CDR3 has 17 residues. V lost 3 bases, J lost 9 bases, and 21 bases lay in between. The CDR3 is CASSISGGGLDGSPLHF. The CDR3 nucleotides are TGTGCCAGTAGTATCAGCGGGGGGGGTCTCGACGGTTCACCCCTCCACTTT.

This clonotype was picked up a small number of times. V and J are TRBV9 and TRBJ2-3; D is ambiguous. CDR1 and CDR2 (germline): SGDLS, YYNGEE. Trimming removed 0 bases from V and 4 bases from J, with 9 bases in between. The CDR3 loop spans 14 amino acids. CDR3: CASSVEVNSDTQYF. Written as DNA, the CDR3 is TGTGCCAGCAGCGTAGAGGTAAACTCAGATACGCAGTATTTT.

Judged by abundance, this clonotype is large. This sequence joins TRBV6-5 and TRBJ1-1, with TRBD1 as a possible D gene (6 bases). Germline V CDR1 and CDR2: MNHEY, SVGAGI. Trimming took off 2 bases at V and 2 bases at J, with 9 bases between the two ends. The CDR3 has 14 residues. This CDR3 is CASSYGTPNTEAFF. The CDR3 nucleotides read TGTGCCAGCAGTTACGGGACACCCAACACTGAAGCTTTCTTT.

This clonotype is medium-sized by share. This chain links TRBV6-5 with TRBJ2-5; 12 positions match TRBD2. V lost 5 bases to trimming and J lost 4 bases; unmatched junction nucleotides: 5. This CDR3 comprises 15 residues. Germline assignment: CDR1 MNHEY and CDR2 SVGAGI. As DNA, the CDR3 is TGTGCCAGCAGTCGAGCGGGACTAGCGGGAGAGACCCAGTACTTC. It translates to CASSRAGLAGETQYF.